The 9 T cell receptor beta chains in this list originate from one sample, sequenced in a study of T cells in Graves' hyperthyroidism and ophthalmopathy. Amplification of TCR beta CDR3 regions used RNA as the template. HTBI primers were used for first-round RT-PCR of the TCR CDR3. TCRdb reanalysed the multiplex PCR reads using MiXCR and keeps one entry per CDR3 protein. The sample has under 300,000 distinct CDR3 sequences, 12% to 15% seen once. Input material: blood. The source is a woman aged 35 to 49 with Graves' hyperthyroidism.

This clonotype was observed a handful of times. The chain employs TRBV5-6 and TRBJ2-7, with TRBD2 as a possible D gene (6 bases). Germline assignment: CDR1 SGHDT and CDR2 YYEEEE. This CDR3 is built from 13 residues. Trimming shortened V by 1 base and J by 9 bases, and 14 bases separated the two germline ends. CDR3 in amino acids: CASSLTRAGGQYF. The CDR3 DNA is TGTGCCAGCAGCTTGACGAGGGCCGGGGGGCAGTACTTC. Full variable domain (outside the CDR3, taken from reference TRBV5-6 and TRBJ2-7): DAGVTQSPTHLIKTRGQQVTLRCSPKSGHDTVSWYQQALGQGPQFIFQYYEEEERQRGNFPDRFSGHQFPNYSSELNVNALLLGDSALYLCASSLTRAGGQYFGPGTRLTVT.

The chain is built from TRBV28 and TRBJ1-2; 12 nucleotides align to TRBD1. Germline CDR1 reads MDHEN; CDR2 reads SYDVKM. The CDR3 totals 15 residues. Trimming at V came to 3 bases and at J to 12 bases, leaving 11 bases not matched to a gene. The CDR3 DNA is TGTGCCAGCAGTTTGCCACCCGGGACAGGGGGCCCTCACACCTTC. This translates into CASSLPPGTGGPHTF.

This clonotype has a count of ten or more. This chain uses TRBV20-1 with TRBJ1-2; 10 positions match TRBD1. The CDR3 runs to 12 residues. V trimming: 5 bases; J trimming: 5 bases; junction bases outside the gene matches: 2. The germline V gene has CDR1 DFQATT and CDR2 SNEGSKA (reference sequence). CDR3 amino acids: CSAGTGEYGYTF. CDR3 coding DNA: TGCAGTGCTGGGACAGGGGAGTATGGCTACACCTTC.

This clonotype has a single count. This chain uses TRBV6-1 with TRBJ1-5, with TRBD1 identical over 8 bases. V lost 6 bases and J lost 2; bases outside the gene matches: 9. Germline V gene lookup returns CDR1 MNHNS and CDR2 SASEGT. The CDR3 loop spans 16 amino acids. The CDR3 protein is CASSPMTGEGNQPQHF. CDR3 nucleotides: TGTGCCAGCAGCCCCATGACAGGGGAGGGCAATCAGCCCCAGCATTTT.

The count of this clonotype is one. V gene TRBV12-5 combines with J gene TRBJ2-1, with 7 bases lining up with TRBD1. The V gene end was trimmed by 3 bases and the J gene end by 8 bases; junction bases not matched to a gene: 13. Germline V gives CDR1 LGHNT, CDR2 FRNRAP. The CDR3 covers 16 residues. This CDR3 is CASGFSTGANPHEQFF. CDR3 in DNA: TGTGCTAGTGGTTTCAGTACAGGGGCCAACCCACATGAGCAGTTCTTC.

This clonotype occurred many times. The chain has TRBV29-1 and TRBJ2-3; D ambiguous. The CDR3 is 12 amino acids. Deletions cut 3 bases from V and 4 bases from J, with 8 bases between. Germline loops: CDR1 SQVTM, CDR2 ANQGSEA. CDR3 loop: CSVDYSPDTQYF. The CDR3, as DNA: TGCAGCGTTGATTATAGTCCAGATACGCAGTATTTT.

This clonotype was found many times. The J gene is TRBJ1-1, the V gene TRBV14; D call uncertain. Trimming removed 1 base from V and 2 bases from J, with 5 bases in between. The CDR3 is made up of 13 amino acids. Germline V lookup: CDR1 SGHDN, CDR2 FVKESK. The CDR3 nucleotides read TGTGCCAGCAGCCAAGGCTACAACACTGAAGCTTTCTTT. Amino acids: CASSQGYNTEAFF.

The gene calls are TRBV29-1 and TRBJ2-3; TRBD2 aligns across 8 bases. After removal of 3 bases from V and 2 bases from J, the junction contained 4 bases not matched to a gene. The CDR3 totals 14 residues. Germline V lookup: CDR1 SQVTM, CDR2 ANQGSEA. The CDR3 is CSVDPSGYTDTQYF. Here the CDR3 DNA reads TGCAGCGTTGACCCTAGCGGGTACACAGATACGCAGTATTTT.

This CDR3 is CASTVGTSGNTGELFF. The CDR3 DNA reads as TGTGCCAGCACCGTAGGAACTAGCGGGAACACCGGGGAGCTGTTTTTT. This chain joins TRBV7-6 and TRBJ2-2; 8 nucleotides line up with TRBD2. V was pared by 7 bases and J by 1 base, with 8 bases of the junction left unmatched. This CDR3 comprises 16 residues. In germline, CDR1 is SGHVS, CDR2 FNYEAQ.